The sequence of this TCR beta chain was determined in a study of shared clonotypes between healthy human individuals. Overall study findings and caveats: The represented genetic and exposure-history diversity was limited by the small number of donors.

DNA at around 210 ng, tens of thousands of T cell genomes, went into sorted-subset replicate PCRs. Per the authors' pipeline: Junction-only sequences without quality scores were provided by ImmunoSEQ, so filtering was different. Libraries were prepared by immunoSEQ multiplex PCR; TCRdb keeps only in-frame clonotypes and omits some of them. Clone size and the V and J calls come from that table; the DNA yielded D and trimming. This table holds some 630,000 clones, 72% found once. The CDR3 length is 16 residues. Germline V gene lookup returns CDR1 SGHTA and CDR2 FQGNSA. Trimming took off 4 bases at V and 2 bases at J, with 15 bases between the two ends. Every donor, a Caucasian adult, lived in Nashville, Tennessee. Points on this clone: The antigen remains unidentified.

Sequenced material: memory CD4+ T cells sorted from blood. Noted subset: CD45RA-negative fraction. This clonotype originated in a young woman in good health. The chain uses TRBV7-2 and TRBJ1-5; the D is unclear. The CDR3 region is CASSSTPNPGNQPQHF. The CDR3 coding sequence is TGTGCCAGCAGCTCGACACCCAATCCGGGCAATCAGCCCCAGCATTTT.